This TCR beta chain was captured by sequencing in a study of T cells expressing NK-cell markers. The wider study: Sorted T-cell subsets CD3+CD56+NKG2C+, CD3+CD56+NKG2C- and CD3+CD56-NKG2C+ were TCR beta-sequenced. Of eight sequenced donors, seven were HCMV-seropositive and one HCMV-seronegative.

The CDR3 spans 17 residues. Whole-study findings and limits: Dominant NKG2C+ clonotypes accounted for about 1.0-8% of CD8+ T cells in six donors.

TCRdb re-called the 5' RACE reads; one entry per CDR3 protein, DNA not given. Seen in this sample are 550,000 to 600,000 distinct CDR3 sequences; the ten most common clones hold roughly 3.5%. With respect to this clonotype: Its matching antigen is unknown.

The V gene is TRBV12-3 or TRBV12-4, the J gene TRBJ2-1; TCRdb's D call of TRBD2 is untestable without DNA. The sequence derives from a young man in good health. Sequences were obtained from blood T cells: a sorted CD56 or NKG2C T cell subset, CD4+ or CD8+ T cells, or bulk PBMC T cells (not recorded which). The CDR3 is CASSPRLLAGDYNEQFF.